This T cell receptor beta chain was retrieved from a study of T cells in Graves' hyperthyroidism and ophthalmopathy. Whole-study results and caveats: Blood also showed most of the thyroid clonotypes that were expanded above 0.001. In validation, the model predicted ophthalmopathy. These predictions came a median roughly 6.5 months before onset.

This clonotype occurred a few times. Antigen: not known. RNA transcripts yielded amplified TCR beta CDR3 regions. HTBI primers were employed in a first-round RT-PCR of the TCR CDR3. TCRdb processed the multiplex PCR reads anew with MiXCR; each CDR3 protein has one entry. Of some 760,000 distinct CDR3 sequences in the sample, around 15% were seen once. The CDR3 is 15 amino acids. V was trimmed by 2 bases and J by 3 bases, leaving 10 bases between them. Germline CDR1 LGHNA, CDR2 YNFKEQ. Stable disease denoted Graves' hyperthyroidism without ophthalmopathy progression within 18 months. Orbital computed tomography and thyroid ultrasound, together with serum TRAb and thyroxine and clinical symptoms, were used for diagnoses.

The V gene is TRBV4-2, the J gene TRBJ2-2, with D tentatively TRBD2 (5 bases). The receptor's source is a woman under 30 with Graves' hyperthyroidism. Specimen: blood. The CDR3 sequence: CASSQPSGDTGELFF. In DNA form, the CDR3 reads TGTGCCAGCAGCCAACCCTCCGGGGACACCGGGGAGCTGTTTTTT.